Listed here is a single T cell receptor beta chain. Its matching antigen is unknown. The entry originates in a study of T cells in Graves' hyperthyroidism and ophthalmopathy. Whole-study results and caveats: Stable hyperthyroidism and ophthalmopathy were separated using 13 V-J signatures.

The CDR3 spans 16 residues. The ends lost 1 base at V and 5 bases at J; junction bases unmatched: 8. The V gene's germline CDR1 is LNHDA and CDR2 SQIVND (reference sequence). Template material for amplifying TCR beta CDR3 regions consisted of RNA transcripts. A first-round RT-PCR of the TCR CDR3 used the HTBI primer set. TCRdb fed the multiplex PCR reads into MiXCR, producing one record per CDR3 protein. The sample yields 750,000 to 900,000 distinct CDR3 sequences, over 35% seen once. The source is a man younger than 35 with Graves' hyperthyroidism. Sequencing used blood. The genes are TRBV19 and TRBJ2-7, with 10 bases lining up with TRBD1. The CDR3 protein is CASSIGPTGGIDEQYF. The CDR3 bases are TGTGCCAGTAGTATAGGACCGACAGGGGGCATAGACGAGCAGTACTTC.